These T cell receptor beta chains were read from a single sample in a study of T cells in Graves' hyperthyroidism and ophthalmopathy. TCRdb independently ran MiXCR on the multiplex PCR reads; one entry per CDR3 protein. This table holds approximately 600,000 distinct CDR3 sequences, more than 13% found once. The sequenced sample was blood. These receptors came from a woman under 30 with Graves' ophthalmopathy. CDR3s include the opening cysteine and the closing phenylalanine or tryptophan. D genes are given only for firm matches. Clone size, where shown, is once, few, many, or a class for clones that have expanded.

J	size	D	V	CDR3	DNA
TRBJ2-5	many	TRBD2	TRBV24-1	CATSPTLAGAETQYF	TGTGCCACCAGTCCTACCCTAGCGGGAGCGGAGACCCAGTACTTC
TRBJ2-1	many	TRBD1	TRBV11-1	CASSLASLGTANRYNEQFF	TGTGCCAGCAGCTTAGCCAGCTTAGGGACAGCGAACCGTTACAATGAGCAGTTCTTC
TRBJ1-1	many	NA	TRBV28	CASSLFLNTEAFF	TGTGCCAGCAGCCTATTCCTGAACACTGAAGCTTTCTTT
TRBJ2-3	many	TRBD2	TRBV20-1	CSASRAGGPGDTQYF	TGCAGTGCATCAAGAGCGGGAGGGCCGGGAGATACGCAGTATTTT
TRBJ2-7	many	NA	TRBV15	CATSSGISYEQYF	TGTGCCACCAGCAGTGGGATTTCCTACGAGCAGTACTTC
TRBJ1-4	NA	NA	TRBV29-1	CGTTGTPGEKLFF	TGCGGAACCACCGGGACCCCCGGAGAAAAACTGTTTTTT
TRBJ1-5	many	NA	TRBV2	CASSERVSPKPQHF	TGTGCCAGCAGTGAAAGGGTTTCTCCCAAGCCCCAGCATTTT
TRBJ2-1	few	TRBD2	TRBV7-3	CASSLATSGRTDEQFF	TGTGCCAGCAGCTTGGCTACTAGCGGGAGGACGGATGAGCAGTTCTTC
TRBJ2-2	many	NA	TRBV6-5	CASSYSPVRTNTGELFF	TGTGCCAGCAGTTACTCTCCAGTCCGTACGAACACCGGGGAGCTGTTTTTT
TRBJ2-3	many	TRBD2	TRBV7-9	CASSSTGEVAGTDTQYF	TGTGCCAGCAGCTCCACCGGCGAGGTAGCGGGGACAGATACGCAGTATTTT
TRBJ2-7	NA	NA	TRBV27	CASSTDGPYEQYF	TGTGCCAGCAGTACGGACGGACCCTACGAGCAGTACTTC
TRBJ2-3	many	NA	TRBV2	CASSDSAKADTQYF	TGTGCCAGCAGTGATTCCGCGAAGGCAGATACGCAGTATTTT
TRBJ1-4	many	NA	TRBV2	CATDSNPNEKLFF	TGTGCCACCGACAGCAACCCGAATGAAAAACTGTTTTTT
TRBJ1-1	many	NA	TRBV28	CASRARQAAFF	TGTGCCAGCAGGGCACGACAGGCGGCTTTCTTT
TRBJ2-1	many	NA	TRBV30	CAWSDRDSQAVAEQFF	TGTGCCTGGAGTGACCGGGACTCCCAAGCGGTAGCGGAGCAGTTCTTC
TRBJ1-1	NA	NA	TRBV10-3	CAILSGTSNTEAFF	TGTGCCATCCTATCCGGGACGTCGAACACTGAAGCTTTCTTT
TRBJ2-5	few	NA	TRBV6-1	CASSEPLGSETQYF	TGTGCCAGCAGTGAACCCCTAGGGTCGGAGACCCAGTACTTC
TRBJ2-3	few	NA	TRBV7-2	CASSLEIRTDTQYF	TGTGCCAGCAGCTTAGAGATCCGCACAGATACGCAGTATTTT
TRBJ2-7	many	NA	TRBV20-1	CSAEGPLSYEQYF	TGCAGTGCTGAGGGACCACTCTCCTACGAGCAGTACTTC
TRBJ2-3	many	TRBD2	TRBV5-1	CASSLGMGAGESDTQYF	TGCGCCAGCAGCTTGGGCATGGGAGCGGGAGAGTCAGATACGCAGTATTTT
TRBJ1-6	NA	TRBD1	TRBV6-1	CASRTGGYSPLHF	TGTGCCAGCCGCACAGGGGGCTACTCACCCCTCCACTTT
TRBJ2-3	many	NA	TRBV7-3	CASGSGTTDTQYF	TGTGCCAGCGGGTCAGGGACCACAGATACGCAGTATTTT
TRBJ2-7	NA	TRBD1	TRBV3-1	CASSQRTGGGEQYF	TGTGCCAGCAGCCAGAGGACAGGGGGCGGGGAGCAGTACTTC
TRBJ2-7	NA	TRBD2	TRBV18	CASSPWGRAPYEQYF	TGTGCCAGCTCACCATGGGGGAGGGCCCCCTACGAGCAGTACTTC
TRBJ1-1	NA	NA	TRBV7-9	CVSSFENTEAFF	TGTGTCAGCAGCTTCGAGAACACTGAAGCTTTCTTT
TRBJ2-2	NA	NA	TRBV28	CASSFQSGELFF	TGTGCCAGCAGTTTTCAGTCGGGGGAGCTGTTTTTT
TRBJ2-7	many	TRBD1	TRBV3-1	CASSRGDRRRGYEQYF	TGTGCCAGCAGCCGCGGGGACAGGCGTAGGGGCTACGAGCAGTACTTC
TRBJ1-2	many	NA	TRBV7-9	CASSLDAGYTF	TGTGCCAGCAGCTTAGACGCTGGCTACACCTTC
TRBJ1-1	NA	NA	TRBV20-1	CSASNPEAFF	TGCAGTGCTAGTAACCCTGAAGCTTTCTTT
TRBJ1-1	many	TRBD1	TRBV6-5	CASSYSQGARQTEAFF	TGTGCCAGCAGTTACTCCCAGGGGGCGCGGCAAACTGAAGCTTTCTTT
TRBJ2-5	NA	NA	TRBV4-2	CASSQGHATLDF	TGTGCCAGCAGCCAAGGGCACGCAACGTTGGACTTC
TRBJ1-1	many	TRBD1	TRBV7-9	CATGQVMGTEAFF	TGTGCCACCGGACAGGTAATGGGAACTGAAGCTTTCTTT
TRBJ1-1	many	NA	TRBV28	CASSLREEITEAFF	TGTGCCAGCAGTCTCCGTGAGGAAATCACTGAAGCTTTCTTT
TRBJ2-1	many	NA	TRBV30	CAWRRGSSYNEQFF	TGTGCCTGGAGAAGGGGGAGCTCCTACAATGAGCAGTTCTTC
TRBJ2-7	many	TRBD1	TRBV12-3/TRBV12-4	CASMWTGGMYEQYF	TGTGCCAGCATGTGGACAGGGGGCATGTACGAGCAGTACTTC
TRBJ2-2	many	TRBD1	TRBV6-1	CASRSGTGEYTGELFF	TGTGCCAGCAGATCCGGGACAGGAGAATACACCGGGGAGCTGTTTTTT
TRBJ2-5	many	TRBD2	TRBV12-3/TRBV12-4	CASSLLAGMETQYF	TGTGCCAGCAGTTTACTAGCGGGAATGGAGACCCAGTACTTC
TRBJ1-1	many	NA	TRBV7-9	CASSLYRQGNTEAFF	TGTGCCAGCAGCTTATATAGGCAGGGGAACACTGAAGCTTTCTTT
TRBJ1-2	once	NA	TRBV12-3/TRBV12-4	CASSLLSRVGGGYTF	TGTGCCAGCAGTTTACTGTCCAGGGTCGGGGGTGGCTACACCTTC
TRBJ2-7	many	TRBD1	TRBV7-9	CASSQIGTAIYEQYF	TGTGCCAGCAGCCAAATTGGGACAGCGATCTACGAGCAGTACTTC
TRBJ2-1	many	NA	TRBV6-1	CASSEAPGGSYNEQFF	TGTGCCAGCAGTGAAGCCCCCGGAGGCTCCTACAATGAGCAGTTCTTC
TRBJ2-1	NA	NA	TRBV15	CATSRDRGLVGQFF	TGTGCCACCAGCAGGGACCGTGGGCTGGTTGGGCAGTTCTTC
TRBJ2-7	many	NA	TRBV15	CATSRDSSYYEQYF	TGTGCCACCAGCAGGGACAGCTCCTACTACGAGCAGTACTTC
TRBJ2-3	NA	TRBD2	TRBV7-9	CASSLRPILAGDTQYF	TGTGCCAGCAGCTTACGTCCGATACTAGCGGGAGATACGCAGTATTTT
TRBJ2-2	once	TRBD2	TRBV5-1	CASSFGGANTGEPFF	TGCGCCAGCAGCTTCGGGGGGGCGAACACCGGGGAGCCGTTTTTT
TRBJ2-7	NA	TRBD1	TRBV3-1	CASSSRDRGTYEQYF	TGTGCCAGCAGCTCCCGGGACAGAGGAACCTACGAGCAGTACTTC
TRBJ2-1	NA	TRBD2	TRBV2	CASRLGSGSSYEQFF	TGTGCCAGCCGCCTGGGTAGCGGGAGCTCCTATGAGCAGTTCTTC
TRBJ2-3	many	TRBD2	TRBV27	CASSFWTSGTMSTDTQYF	TGTGCCAGCAGTTTTTGGACTAGCGGGACCATGAGCACAGATACGCAGTATTTT
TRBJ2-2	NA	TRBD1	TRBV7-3	CASSKTGGKAGELFF	TGTGCCAGCAGCAAGACAGGGGGGAAGGCCGGGGAGCTGTTTTTT
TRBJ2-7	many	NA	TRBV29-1	CSVQWTPNEQYF	TGCAGCGTTCAATGGACACCTAACGAGCAGTACTTC
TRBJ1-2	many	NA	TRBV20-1	CSARLYSGIDGYTF	TGCAGTGCTAGACTCTATTCAGGGATTGATGGCTACACCTTC
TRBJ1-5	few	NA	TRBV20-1	CSARDPATNQPQHF	TGCAGTGCTAGAGACCCGGCGACTAATCAGCCCCAGCATTTT